A single sample gave rise to the 29 T cell receptor beta chains below, sequenced in a study of blood T cell repertoires in COVID-19. Assay used: immunoSEQ multiplex PCR; TCRdb lists only in-frame clones, some missing. In the table there are 200,000 to 250,000 clones, just over 90% of which are singletons. The material sequenced was peripheral blood. The receptor source for this set is a young man with acute or convalescent COVID-19.

The chain has TRBV7-8 and TRBJ2-2; 9 bases are shared with TRBD2. CDR1 is SGHVS and CDR2 is FQNEAQ in the germline V gene. The CDR3 runs 19 residues. J gave up 3 bases and V 2 bases, and 13 bases lay outside the gene matches. The CDR3 DNA follows: TGTGCCAGCAGCTTACCTATGAGTAGCGGGAGAAGAGACACCGGGGAGCTGTTTTTT. Translated, it gives CASSLPMSSGRRDTGELFF.

V and J are TRBV28 and TRBJ2-1; D call uncertain. The germline CDR1 and CDR2 sequences are MDHEN and SYDVKM. This CDR3 is built from 12 residues. V lost 7 bases and J 2 bases, leaving 6 bases between the germline ends. CDR3 sequence reads: CASNLAYNEQFF. In DNA, the CDR3 is TGTGCCAGCAACTTGGCCTACAATGAGCAGTTCTTC.

The J gene is TRBJ1-1, the V gene TRBV4-1; no clear D gene. Germline CDR1 MGHRA, CDR2 YSYEKL. The V end was cut by 3 bases, the J end by 4 bases, with 9 bases between. The CDR3 totals 13 residues. The CDR3 bases are TGCGCCAGCAGCCAGGCCTCGGGCACTGAAGCTTTCTTT. The encoded protein is CASSQASGTEAFF.

V is TRBV28 and J is TRBJ1-4, with D hard to call. Germline assignment: CDR1 MDHEN and CDR2 SYDVKM. The CDR3 runs to 13 residues. V gave up 8 bases and J gave up 8 bases, with 15 bases separating them. The CDR3 DNA sequence: TGTGCCAGCCCGGACGGGAAGGGAGAAAAACTGTTTTTT. Amino acids: CASPDGKGEKLFF.

This rearrangement joins TRBV9 to TRBJ2-7; 7 bases agree with TRBD1. With 3 bases clipped from V and 0 bases from J, the junction kept 6 bases outside the gene matches. In germline, CDR1 is SGDLS, CDR2 YYNGEE. The CDR3 is 15 amino acids. This chain's CDR3 is CASSAAGTVSYEQYF. Written as DNA, the CDR3 is TGTGCCAGCAGCGCCGCCGGGACAGTCTCCTACGAGCAGTACTTC.

CDR3 protein: CASSFQVNQPQHF. The CDR3 region has the DNA TGTGCCAGCAGTTTTCAGGTCAATCAGCCCCAGCATTTT. The J gene is TRBJ1-5, the V gene TRBV28, with D unclear. Trimming removed 3 bases from V and 3 bases from J, with 6 bases in between. The CDR3 is 13 amino acids. Germline-derived CDR1 and CDR2 are MDHEN and SYDVKM.

This clone was seen at least ten times. The V gene is TRBV10-1, the J gene TRBJ2-3; D not certain. Trimming pared 6 bases from V and 2 bases from J, leaving 9 bases between. The CDR3 length is 13 residues. Germline V lookup: CDR1 WNHNN, CDR2 SYGVQD (reference sequence). The CDR3 is CASSPSLTDTQYF. The CDR3 DNA reads as TGCGCCAGCAGCCCTTCCCTCACAGATACGCAGTATTTT.

The chain joins TRBV7-3 to TRBJ2-1; D is perhaps TRBD1 (6 bases). Trimming took 4 bases from V and 3 from J, leaving 13 bases between them. The CDR3 length is 15 residues. Germline V gene lookup returns CDR1 SGHTA and CDR2 FQGTGA. The CDR3 spells CASSSPQTGYNEQFF. Written as DNA, the CDR3 is TGTGCCAGCAGCTCCCCGCAGACAGGCTACAATGAGCAGTTCTTC.

Points on this clone: An end of the junction differs from the germline gene, which may be a read error. V is TRBV29-1 and J is TRBJ2-7; 9 nucleotides align to TRBD2. Germline V CDR1 and CDR2: SQVTM, ANQGSEA. CDR3 size: 11 residues. CDR3 sequence reads: CSVENSGGRHF. CDR3 nucleotide sequence: TGCAGCGTTGAAAATAGCGGGGGAAGGCACTTC.

This chain connects TRBV28 to TRBJ1-5, with D possibly TRBD1 on 5 matching bases. Germline CDR1 and CDR2: MDHEN and SYDVKM. This CDR3 contains 14 residues. The V end was cut by 7 bases, the J end by 5 bases, with 15 bases between. This CDR3 reads CASTPESGYQPQHF. CDR3 bases: TGTGCCAGCACCCCGGAATCAGGGTATCAGCCCCAGCATTTT.

V gene TRBV24-1 combines with J gene TRBJ2-1, with 7 bases aligning to TRBD1. The V gene's germline CDR1 is KGHDR and CDR2 SFDVKD. After removal of 3 bases from V and 5 bases from J, the junction contained 6 bases not matched to a gene. The CDR3 runs 15 residues. The CDR3 region is CATSDTGDLNNEQFF. The CDR3 bases are TGTGCCACCAGTGATACAGGGGATCTCAACAATGAGCAGTTCTTC.

The rearrangement links TRBV6-5 to TRBJ1-5; no clear D gene. Germline loops: CDR1 MNHEY, CDR2 SVGAGI. This CDR3 region has 14 residues. V lost 2 bases and J 0 bases, leaving 5 bases between the germline ends. DNA of the CDR3: TGTGCCAGCAGTTACCGTAGTAGCAATCAGCCCCAGCATTTT. Amino acid sequence: CASSYRSSNQPQHF.

The chain has TRBV19 and TRBJ2-3; 7 bases agree with TRBD2. CDR1 is LNHDA and CDR2 is SQIVND in the germline V gene (reference sequence). The J segment lost 0 bases and the V segment lost 6 bases, leaving 9 bases of the junction unmatched. The CDR3 consists of 16 residues. The CDR3 nucleotides are TGTGCCAGTAGAGGCGGGAGAATCTCTAGCACAGATACGCAGTATTTT. Its translation is CASRGGRISSTDTQYF.

This clone appeared a single time. V and J are TRBV28 and TRBJ1-1, with unresolved D. V dropped 2 bases and J dropped 11 bases, with 18 bases sitting between them. In germline, CDR1 is MDHEN, CDR2 SYDVKM. The CDR3 runs 14 residues. The CDR3 coding sequence is TGTGCCAGCAGTTTAACCTACAGCACCCCCGAGGCTTTCTTT. Translated: CASSLTYSTPEAFF. Variable domain in full (rest from reference TRBV28 and TRBJ1-1): DVKVTQSSRYLVKRTGEKVFLECVQDMDHENMFWYRQDPGLGLRLIYFSYDVKMKEKGDIPEGYSVSREKKERFSLILESASTNQTSMYLCASSLTYSTPEAFFGQGTRLTVV.

This chain uses TRBV7-2 with TRBJ2-1; 8 positions match TRBD2. The germline CDR1 and CDR2 sequences are SGHTA and FQGNSA. V dropped 5 bases and J dropped 4; count of bases not matched to a gene: 10. The CDR3 is 16 residues long. The CDR3: CASSPGGARRYNEQFF. CDR3 in DNA: TGTGCCAGCAGCCCCGGGGGGGCGCGAAGATACAATGAGCAGTTCTTC. Using reference TRBV7-2 and TRBJ2-1 for the parts outside the CDR3, the full variable domain is GAGVSQSPSNKVTEKGKDVELRCDPISGHTALYWYRQSLGQGLEFLIYFQGNSAPDKSGLPSDRFSAERTGGSVSTLTIQRTQQEDSAVYLCASSPGGARRYNEQFFGPGTRLTVL.

This sequence joins TRBV2 and TRBJ1-2; 8 bases are shared with TRBD1. This CDR3 has 14 residues. V was clipped by 4 bases and J by 8 bases; unmatched bases: 9. CDR1 and CDR2 (germline): SNHLY, FYNNEI. The CDR3 coding sequence is TGTGCCAGCAGTGTCAGGACAGGGCCTAAGGGCTACACCTTC. This gives the protein CASSVRTGPKGYTF.

This clone was observed a few times. The V and J genes are TRBV4-2 and TRBJ2-3, with 8 positions matching TRBD2. Germline V lookup: CDR1 LGHNA, CDR2 YNFKEQ. The CDR3 consists of 16 residues. V dropped 6 bases and J dropped 5; count of bases not matched to a gene: 13. The CDR3 region is CASRRTTSVVEDTQYF. The CDR3 DNA reads as TGTGCCAGCAGGCGGACGACTAGCGTAGTGGAAGATACGCAGTATTTT.

This chain uses TRBV2 with TRBJ1-6; TRBD1 is a possible D gene (6 bases). With 11 bases removed from V and 0 bases from J, the gap between germline ends came to 17 bases. Germline loops: CDR1 SNHLY, CDR2 FYNNEI. The CDR3 has 16 residues. The CDR3, as DNA: TGTGCCTTAAAGGATGGACAGAGCTCCTATAATTCACCCCTCCACTTT. Its protein product is CALKDGQSSYNSPLHF.

The chain uses TRBV6-5 and TRBJ2-3; 8 bases agree with TRBD2. CDR1 MNHEY and CDR2 SVGAGI come from the germline V gene. The junction had 5 bases not matched to a gene; V was cut back by 4 bases and J by 2 bases. The CDR3 is 15 amino acids. CDR3 loop: CASSLAGRNTDTQYF. For the CDR3, the DNA is TGTGCCAGCAGTTTAGCGGGGAGAAACACAGATACGCAGTATTTT.

This chain links TRBV30 with TRBJ2-3; the match to TRBD1 covers 9 bases. The CDR3 extends over 12 amino acids. Germline V gene lookup returns CDR1 GTSNPN and CDR2 SVGIG (reference sequence). V lost 1 base to trimming and J lost 9 bases; unmatched junction nucleotides: 2. The CDR3 nucleotides are TGTGCCTGGAGTGGGGACAGGGTCACGCAGTATTTT. It translates to CAWSGDRVTQYF.

This clone showed up just once. V and J are TRBV18 and TRBJ2-7; maybe TRBD1 (6 bases). Germline V CDR1 and CDR2: KGHSH, LQKENI. The CDR3 is made up of 12 amino acids. With 5 bases removed from V and 6 bases from J, the gap between germline ends came to 11 bases. The CDR3: CASSGDMGEQYF. The CDR3 bases are TGTGCCAGCTCAGGGGACATGGGCGAGCAGTACTTC.

The chain carries TRBV28 and TRBJ2-7; 7 bases align to TRBD2. Germline-derived CDR1 and CDR2 are MDHEN and SYDVKM. This CDR3 has 14 amino acids. V lost 4 bases and J lost 3; bases outside the gene matches: 6. The CDR3, as DNA: TGTGCCAGCAGTTCTAGCGGACTACGCTACGAGCAGTACTTC. This codes for CASSSSGLRYEQYF.

V gene TRBV7-2 combines with J gene TRBJ2-4; 9 nucleotides agree with TRBD1. The CDR3 consists of 15 residues. V shed 1 base and J 8 bases; nucleotides not matched to a gene: 6. Germline CDR1 is SGHTA and CDR2 is FQGNSA. The chain's CDR3 is CASSLEGTGIYIQYF. The CDR3 DNA reads as TGTGCCAGCAGCTTAGAAGGGACAGGGATATACATTCAGTACTTC.

J is TRBJ2-1 and V is TRBV16, with a tentative D call TRBD1 (5 bases). Trimming cost V 5 bases and J 7 bases, with 18 bases left between them. The CDR3 length is 15 residues. Germline V gene data show CDR1 as KGHSY and CDR2 as FQNENV. DNA for the CDR3: TGTGCCAGCAGCTCAGGGCAGAACGTACGGAATGAGCAGTTCTTC. It is translated as CASSSGQNVRNEQFF.

The genes are TRBV21-1 and TRBJ1-2; the table's D call of TRBD1 was not tested on the DNA. TRBV21-1 is a pseudogene. CDR3 length equals 19 residues. The DNA for the CDR3 is TGTGCCAGCAGCAAAGGGTGCCGGGACAGGGGACTTGAAGAGTATGGCTACACCTTC. Encoded protein: CASSKGCRDRGLEEYGYTF.

The chain recombines TRBV11-2 with TRBJ2-2; weak D call: TRBD2 (5 bases). Trimming left V 4 bases short and J 4 bases short, with 13 bases between. This CDR3 is 15 amino acids long. Germline CDR1 is SGHAT and CDR2 is FQNNGV. The CDR3 sequence is CASSYRLGGTGELFF. The DNA for the CDR3 is TGTGCCAGCAGCTATAGGTTAGGAGGCACCGGGGAGCTGTTTTTT. Full variable domain (remainder filled in from reference TRBV11-2 and TRBJ2-2): EAGVAQSPRYKIIEKRQSVAFWCNPISGHATLYWYQQILGQGPKLLIQFQNNGVVDDSQLPKDRFSAERLKGVDSTLKIQPAKLEDSAVYLCASSYRLGGTGELFFGEGSRLTVL.

J is TRBJ1-3 and V is TRBV28, with TRBD1 identical over 9 bases. The CDR3 totals 15 residues. Germline V gives CDR1 MDHEN, CDR2 SYDVKM. The ends lost 6 bases at V and 3 bases at J; junction bases unmatched: 6. CDR3 residues: CASSTPTGGGNTIYF. The CDR3 bases are TGTGCCAGCAGCACCCCGACAGGGGGTGGAAACACCATATATTTT.

The rearrangement joins TRBV19 to TRBJ2-5; the match to TRBD2 covers 10 bases. This CDR3 spans 18 amino acids. J lost 5 bases, V lost 2 bases, and 14 bases had no gene match. Germline V gives CDR1 LNHDA, CDR2 SQIVND (reference sequence). CDR3 region: CASSIRLDSGGPRETQYF. The DNA of the CDR3 is TGTGCCAGTAGTATAAGGTTGGATAGCGGGGGGCCGAGGGAGACCCAGTACTTC.

The V gene is TRBV28, the J gene TRBJ2-7; 8 bases are a match to TRBD2. The germline V gene has CDR1 MDHEN and CDR2 SYDVKM. V gave up 2 bases and J gave up 6 bases; unmatched junction bases: 3. This CDR3 is built from 13 residues. CDR3 DNA sequence: TGTGCCAGCAGTTTAGTAGCGGGGACCGAGCAGTACTTC. Translating it yields CASSLVAGTEQYF.